This TCR beta chain comes out of a study of monozygotic twins with inflammatory bowel disease. Making each TCR library took around 3.5 ug of total RNA. TCRdb reprocessed the 5' RACE reads and stores each CDR3 protein as one record, lacking DNA. The sample data list about 210,000 distinct CDR3 sequences. Blood was collected, 2 to 2.5 ml per donor. Unfractionated whole blood yielded total RNA, and T cells were not sorted. General study findings and limits: TCRbeta diversity (inverse Simpson) was lower in IBD patients than in healthy co-twins.

The CDR3 is made up of 13 amino acids. Germline lookup yields CDR1 DFQATT and CDR2 SNEGSKA (reference sequence). Concerning this clonotype: The target antigen is unknown.

The clonotype comes from a human donor with ulcerative colitis or Crohn's disease, or a healthy co-twin of an affected twin (not recorded which). The sequenced material came from blood. The rearrangement links TRBV20-1 to TRBJ1-4; checking the TCRdb D call of TRBD1 is not possible without DNA. This chain's CDR3 is CSAFDRGGEKLFF.